The entry that follows covers one T cell receptor beta chain sequence. This sample was taken from a study of chemoradiotherapy in HPV16-positive cancers. This table comes from immunoSEQ multiplex PCR, and its TCRdb copy is limited to in-frame clones, with some not included. The sample holds roughly 13,000 clones, around 70% seen once. Trimming removed 5 bases at V and 0 bases at J, with 17 bases between. CDR1 is SGHTA and CDR2 is FQGNSA in the germline V gene. This CDR3 spans 17 amino acids. This receptor was obtained from a human donor with HPV-associated anogenital cancer. This material was collected from a patient who underwent chemoradiotherapy. The chain recombines TRBV7-2 with TRBJ1-3, with D tentatively TRBD1 (5 bases). DNA of the CDR3: TGTGCCAGCAGCAACCCGGCTACAGGCAGCTCTGGAAACACCATATATTTT. It yields the protein CASSNPATGSSGNTIYF.